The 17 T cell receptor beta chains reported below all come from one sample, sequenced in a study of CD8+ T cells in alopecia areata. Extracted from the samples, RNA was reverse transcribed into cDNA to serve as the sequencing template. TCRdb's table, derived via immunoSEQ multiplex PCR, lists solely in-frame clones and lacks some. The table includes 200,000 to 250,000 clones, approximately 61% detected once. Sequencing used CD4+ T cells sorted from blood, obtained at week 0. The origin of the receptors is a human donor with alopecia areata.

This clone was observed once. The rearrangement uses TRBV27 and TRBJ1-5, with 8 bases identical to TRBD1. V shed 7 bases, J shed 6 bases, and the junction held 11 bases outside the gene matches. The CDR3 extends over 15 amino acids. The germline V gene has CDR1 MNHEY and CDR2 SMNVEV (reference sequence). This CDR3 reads CASKVTGGLGQPQHF. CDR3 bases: TGTGCCAGCAAGGTAACAGGGGGTTTGGGTCAGCCCCAGCATTTT.

The CDR3 coding sequence is TGTGCCATCCAAAGGGGAAGGGTAGGACCCTCCTACGAGCAGTACTTC. Protein product: CAIQRGRVGPSYEQYF. The V and J genes are TRBV10-3 and TRBJ2-7, with D possibly TRBD1 on 5 matching bases. The CDR3 sequence is 16 residues long. Trimming shortened V by 8 bases and J by 0 bases, and 20 bases separated the two germline ends. Germline-derived CDR1 and CDR2 are ENHRY and SYGVKD.

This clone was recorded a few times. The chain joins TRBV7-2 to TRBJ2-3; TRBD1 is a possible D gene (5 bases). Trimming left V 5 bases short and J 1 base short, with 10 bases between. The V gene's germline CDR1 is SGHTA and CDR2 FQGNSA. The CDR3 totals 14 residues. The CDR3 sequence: CASSPGPRTDTQYF. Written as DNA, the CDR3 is TGTGCCAGCAGCCCAGGGCCCCGCACAGATACGCAGTATTTT.

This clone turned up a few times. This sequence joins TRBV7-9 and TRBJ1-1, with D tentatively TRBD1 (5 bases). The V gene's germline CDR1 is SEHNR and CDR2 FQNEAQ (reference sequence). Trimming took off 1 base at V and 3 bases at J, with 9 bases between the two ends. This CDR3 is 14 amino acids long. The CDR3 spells CASSLGGDDTEAFF. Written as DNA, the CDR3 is TGTGCCAGCAGCTTAGGGGGGGACGACACTGAAGCTTTCTTT. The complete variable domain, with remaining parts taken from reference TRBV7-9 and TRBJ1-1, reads DTGVSQNPRHKITKRGQNVTFRCDPISEHNRLYWYRQTLGQGPEFLTYFQNEAQLEKSRLLSDRFSAERPKGSFSTLEIQRTEQGDSAMYLCASSLGGDDTEAFFGQGTRLTVV.

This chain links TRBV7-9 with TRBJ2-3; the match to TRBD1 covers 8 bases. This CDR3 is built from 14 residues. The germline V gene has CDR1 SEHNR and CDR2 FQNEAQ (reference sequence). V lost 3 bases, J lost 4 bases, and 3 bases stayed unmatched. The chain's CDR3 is CASSFQGASDTQYF. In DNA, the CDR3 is TGTGCCAGCAGCTTTCAGGGGGCCTCAGATACGCAGTATTTT. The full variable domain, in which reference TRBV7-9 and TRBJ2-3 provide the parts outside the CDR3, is DTGVSQNPRHKITKRGQNVTFRCDPISEHNRLYWYRQTLGQGPEFLTYFQNEAQLEKSRLLSDRFSAERPKGSFSTLEIQRTEQGDSAMYLCASSFQGASDTQYFGPGTRLTVL.

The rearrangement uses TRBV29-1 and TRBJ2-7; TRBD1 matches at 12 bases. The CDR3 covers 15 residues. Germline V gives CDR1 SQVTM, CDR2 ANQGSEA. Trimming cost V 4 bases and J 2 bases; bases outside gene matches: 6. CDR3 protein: CSVGGQGAGAYEQYF. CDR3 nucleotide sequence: TGCAGCGTTGGGGGACAGGGGGCAGGCGCCTACGAGCAGTACTTC.

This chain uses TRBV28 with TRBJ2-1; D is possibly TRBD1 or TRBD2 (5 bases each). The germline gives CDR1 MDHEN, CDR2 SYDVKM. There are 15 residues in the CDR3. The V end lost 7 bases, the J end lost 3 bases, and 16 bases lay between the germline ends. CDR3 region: CASTYRTSYYNEQFF. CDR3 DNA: TGTGCCAGCACCTACAGGACTTCTTACTACAATGAGCAGTTCTTC. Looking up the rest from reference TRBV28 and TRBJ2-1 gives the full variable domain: DVKVTQSSRYLVKRTGEKVFLECVQDMDHENMFWYRQDPGLGLRLIYFSYDVKMKEKGDIPEGYSVSREKKERFSLILESASTNQTSMYLCASTYRTSYYNEQFFGPGTRLTVL.

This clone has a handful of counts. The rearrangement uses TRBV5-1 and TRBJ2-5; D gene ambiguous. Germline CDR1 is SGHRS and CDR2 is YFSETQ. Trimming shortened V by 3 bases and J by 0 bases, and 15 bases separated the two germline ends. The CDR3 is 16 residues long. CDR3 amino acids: CASSSPPGEHQETQYF. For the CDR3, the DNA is TGCGCCAGCAGCTCCCCCCCCGGAGAGCACCAAGAGACCCAGTACTTC.

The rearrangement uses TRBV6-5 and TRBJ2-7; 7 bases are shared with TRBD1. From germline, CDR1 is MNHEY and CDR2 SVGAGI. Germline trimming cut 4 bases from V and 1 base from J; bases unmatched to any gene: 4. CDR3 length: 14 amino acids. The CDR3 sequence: CASSFTTGSYEQYF. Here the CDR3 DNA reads TGTGCCAGCAGTTTTACGACAGGGTCCTACGAGCAGTACTTC.

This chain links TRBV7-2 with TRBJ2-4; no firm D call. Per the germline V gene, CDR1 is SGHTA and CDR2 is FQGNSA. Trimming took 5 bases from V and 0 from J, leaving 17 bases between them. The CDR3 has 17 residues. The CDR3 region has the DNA TGTGCCAGCAGCCCCGCGTGGAACTATATAGCCAAAAACATTCAGTACTTC. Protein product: CASSPAWNYIAKNIQYF.

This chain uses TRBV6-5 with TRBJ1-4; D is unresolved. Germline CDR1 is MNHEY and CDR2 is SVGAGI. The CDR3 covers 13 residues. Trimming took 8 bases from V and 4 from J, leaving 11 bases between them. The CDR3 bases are TGTGCCAGCGGGGAAGGGTTTAATGAAAAACTGTTTTTT. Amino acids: CASGEGFNEKLFF.

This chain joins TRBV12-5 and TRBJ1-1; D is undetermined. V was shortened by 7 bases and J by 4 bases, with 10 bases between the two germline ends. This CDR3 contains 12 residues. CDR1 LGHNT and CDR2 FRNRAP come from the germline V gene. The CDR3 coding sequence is TGTGCTAGTGCCCGGGAAATCACTGAAGCTTTCTTT. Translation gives CASAREITEAFF.

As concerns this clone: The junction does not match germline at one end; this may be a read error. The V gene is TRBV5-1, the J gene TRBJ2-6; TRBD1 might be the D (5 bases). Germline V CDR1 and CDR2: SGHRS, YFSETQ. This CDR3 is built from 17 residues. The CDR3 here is CASSYTLQGSGVNVLTF. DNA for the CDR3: TGCGCCAGCAGCTACACACTCCAGGGCTCTGGGGTCAACGTCCTGACTTTC.

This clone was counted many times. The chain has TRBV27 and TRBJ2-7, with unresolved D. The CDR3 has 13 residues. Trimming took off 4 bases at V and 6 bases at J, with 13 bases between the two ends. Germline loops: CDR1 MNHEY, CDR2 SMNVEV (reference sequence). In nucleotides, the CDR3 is TGTGCCAGCAGTTCCTACAGAGTGAGCGAGCAGTACTTC. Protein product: CASSSYRVSEQYF.

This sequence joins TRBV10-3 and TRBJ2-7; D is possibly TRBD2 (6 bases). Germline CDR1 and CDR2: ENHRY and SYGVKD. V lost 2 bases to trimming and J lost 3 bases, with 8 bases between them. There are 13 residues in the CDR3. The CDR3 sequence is CAISEKEGYEQYF. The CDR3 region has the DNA TGTGCCATCAGTGAGAAGGAGGGCTACGAGCAGTACTTC.

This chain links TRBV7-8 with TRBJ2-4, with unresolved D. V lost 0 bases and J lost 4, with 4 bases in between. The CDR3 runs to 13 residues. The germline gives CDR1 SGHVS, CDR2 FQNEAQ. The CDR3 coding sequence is TGTGCCAGCAGCTTAGCCGGTAAAAACATTCAGTACTTC. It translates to CASSLAGKNIQYF. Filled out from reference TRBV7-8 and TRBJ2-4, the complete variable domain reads GAGVSQSPRYKVAKRGQDVALRCDPISGHVSLFWYQQALGQGPEFLTYFQNEAQLDKSGLPSDRFFAERPEGSVSTLKIQRTQQEDSAVYLCASSLAGKNIQYFGAGTRLSVL.

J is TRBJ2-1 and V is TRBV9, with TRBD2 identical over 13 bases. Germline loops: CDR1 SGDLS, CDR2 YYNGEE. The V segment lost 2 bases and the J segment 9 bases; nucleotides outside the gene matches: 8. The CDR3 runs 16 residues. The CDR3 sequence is CASSVSTSGRAGEQFF. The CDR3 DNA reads TGTGCCAGCAGCGTCAGCACTAGCGGGAGGGCCGGTGAGCAGTTCTTC.